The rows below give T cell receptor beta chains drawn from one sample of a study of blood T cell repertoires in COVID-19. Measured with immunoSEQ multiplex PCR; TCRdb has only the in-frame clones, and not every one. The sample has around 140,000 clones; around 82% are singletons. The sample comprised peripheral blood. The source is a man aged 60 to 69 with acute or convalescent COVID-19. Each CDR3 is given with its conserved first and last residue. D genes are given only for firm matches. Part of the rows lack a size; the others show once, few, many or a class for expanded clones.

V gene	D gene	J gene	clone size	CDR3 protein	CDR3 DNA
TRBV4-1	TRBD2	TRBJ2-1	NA	CASSQGLAGVREQFF	TGCGCCAGCAGCCAAGGACTAGCGGGAGTACGGGAGCAGTTCTTC
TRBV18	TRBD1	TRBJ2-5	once	CASSRDTGVETQYF	TGTGCCAGCTCACGTGACACAGGGGTAGAGACCCAGTACTTC
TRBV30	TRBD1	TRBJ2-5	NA	CAWVRDRGETQYF	TGTGCCTGGGTGAGGGACAGGGGAGAGACCCAGTACTTC
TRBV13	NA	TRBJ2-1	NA	CASSPPSASSYNEQFF	TGTGCCAGCAGCCCACCTAGCGCCAGCTCCTACAATGAGCAGTTCTTC
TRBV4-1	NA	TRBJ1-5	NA	CASSLLQGDSQPQHF	TGCGCCAGCAGTCTACTACAGGGTGATAGTCAGCCCCAGCATTTT
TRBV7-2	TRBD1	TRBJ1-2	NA	CASSWRTGGYGYTF	TGTGCCAGCAGTTGGAGGACAGGAGGCTATGGCTACACCTTC
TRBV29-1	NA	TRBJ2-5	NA	CSVDKGETQYF	TGCAGCGTTGACAAGGGGGAGACCCAGTACTTC
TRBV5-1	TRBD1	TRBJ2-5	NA	CASSYGQGLETQYF	TGCGCCAGCAGCTACGGACAGGGCTTAGAGACCCAGTACTTC
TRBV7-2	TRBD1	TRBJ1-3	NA	CASSPGTGYRNTIYF	TGTGCCAGCAGCCCCGGGACAGGGTACAGAAACACCATATATTTT
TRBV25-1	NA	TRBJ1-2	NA	CASTMGQNYGYTF	TGTGCCAGCACAATGGGGCAAAACTATGGCTACACCTTC
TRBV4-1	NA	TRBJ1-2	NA	CASSQGDSFNYGYTF	TGCGCCAGCAGCCAAGGCGACAGCTTTAACTATGGCTACACCTTC
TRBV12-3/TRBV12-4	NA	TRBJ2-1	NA	CASRADRYNEQFF	TGTGCCAGCAGAGCTGACAGATACAATGAGCAGTTCTTC
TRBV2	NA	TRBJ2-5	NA	CASQATAPQETQYF	TGTGCCAGCCAGGCTACAGCCCCCCAGGAGACCCAGTACTTC
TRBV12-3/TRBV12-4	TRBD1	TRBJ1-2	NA	CASSLVTGYGYTF	TGTGCCAGCAGTTTGGTGACAGGGTATGGCTACACCTTC
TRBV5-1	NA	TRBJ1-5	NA	CASSWGVGNQPQHF	TGCGCCAGCAGCTGGGGGGTCGGCAATCAGCCCCAGCATTTT
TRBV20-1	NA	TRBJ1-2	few	CSASGQYGYTF	TGCAGTGCTAGCGGACAGTATGGCTACACCTTC
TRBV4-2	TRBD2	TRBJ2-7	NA	CASSRGDGGRAHKVEQYF	TGTGCCAGCAGCAGAGGGGACGGCGGGAGGGCCCATAAAGTAGAGCAGTACTTC
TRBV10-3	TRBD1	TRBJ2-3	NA	CAITADRGRTDTQYF	TGTGCCATCACTGCGGACAGGGGGCGCACAGATACGCAGTATTTT
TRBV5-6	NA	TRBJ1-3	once	CASSPGARPENTIYF	TGTGCCAGCAGCCCAGGGGCCCGACCAGAAAACACCATATATTTT
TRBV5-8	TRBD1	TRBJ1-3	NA	CASSLDGTVSGNTIYF	TGTGCCAGCAGCTTGGACGGGACAGTCTCTGGAAACACCATATATTTT
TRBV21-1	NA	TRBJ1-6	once	CASSNRGAWNSPLHF	TGTGCCAGCAGCAACAGGGGGGCTTGGAATTCACCCCTCCACTTT
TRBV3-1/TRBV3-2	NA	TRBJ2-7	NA	CASSESWGHDYEQYF	TGTGCCAGCAGTGAGAGTTGGGGACACGACTACGAGCAGTACTTC
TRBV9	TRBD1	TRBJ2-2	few	CASTSRRTGHDTGELFF	TGTGCCAGCACCTCGCGCAGGACAGGGCATGACACCGGGGAGCTGTTTTTT
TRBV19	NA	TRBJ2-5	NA	CASSIRDNQETQYF	TGTGCCAGTAGTATCCGGGACAACCAAGAGACCCAGTACTTC
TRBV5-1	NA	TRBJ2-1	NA	CASRLQVNEQFF	TGCGCCAGCAGGCTACAGGTCAATGAGCAGTTCTTC
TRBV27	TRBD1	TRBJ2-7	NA	CASSFGQGNYEQYF	TGTGCCAGCAGTTTTGGACAGGGCAATTACGAGCAGTACTTC
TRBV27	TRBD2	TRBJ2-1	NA	CASSLLFGTSGNEQFF	TGTGCCAGCAGTTTATTGTTTGGGACTAGCGGCAATGAGCAGTTCTTC
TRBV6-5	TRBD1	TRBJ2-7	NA	CASSVGDSSYEQYF	TGTGCCAGCAGCGTCGGGGACAGCTCCTACGAGCAGTACTTC
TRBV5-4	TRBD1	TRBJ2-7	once	CASSLPGTGVYEQYF	TGTGCCAGCAGCTTGCCCGGGACAGGGGTTTACGAGCAGTACTTC
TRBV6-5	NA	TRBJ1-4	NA	CASTRTVATNEKLFF	TGTGCCAGCACCCGGACAGTTGCAACTAATGAAAAACTGTTTTTT
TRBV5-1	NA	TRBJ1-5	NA	CASSLAGNQPQHF	TGCGCCAGCAGCCTGGCGGGGAATCAGCCCCAGCATTTT
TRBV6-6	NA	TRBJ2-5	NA	CASSYSWGPGQETQYF	TGTGCCAGCAGTTACTCGTGGGGGCCAGGACAAGAGACCCAGTACTTC
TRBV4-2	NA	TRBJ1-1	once	CASSQRDGGNTEAFF	TGTGCCAGCAGCCAAAGGGACGGGGGGAACACTGAAGCCTTCTTT
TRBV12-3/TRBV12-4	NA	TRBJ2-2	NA	CASRGGTGELFF	TGTGCCAGCAGGGGGGGAACCGGGGAGCTGTTTTTT
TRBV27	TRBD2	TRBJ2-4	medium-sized	CASSFIAGSGKNIQYF	TGTGCCAGCAGTTTTATAGCGGGGTCTGGCAAAAACATTCAGTACTTC
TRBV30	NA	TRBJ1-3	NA	CAYRAYNSGNTIYF	TGTGCCTACAGGGCCTATAACTCTGGAAACACCATATATTTT
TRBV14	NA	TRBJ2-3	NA	CASSQDLLDHTDTQYF	TGTGCCAGCAGCCAAGATCTACTAGACCACACAGATACGCAGTATTTT
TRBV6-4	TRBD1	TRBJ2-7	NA	CARPKVREQGVFNKDEQYF	TGTGCCAGACCCAAGGTGAGGGAACAGGGGGTATTCAATAAAGACGAGCAGTACTTC
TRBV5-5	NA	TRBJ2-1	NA	CASSLNVVGRGAGNEQFF	TGTGCCAGCAGCCTAAACGTAGTCGGCAGGGGAGCAGGCAATGAGCAGTTCTTC
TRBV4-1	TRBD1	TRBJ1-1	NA	CASSQDGQGTKAFF	TGCGCCAGCAGCCAAGACGGACAGGGTACCAAAGCTTTCTTT
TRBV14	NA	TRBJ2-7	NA	CASSPLGSLKQEQYF	TGTGCCAGCAGCCCTCTGGGGAGCCTTAAACAAGAGCAGTACTTC
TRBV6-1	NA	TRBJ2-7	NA	CASSGEWGQGPAYEQYF	TGTGCCAGCAGTGGAGAGTGGGGTCAGGGGCCAGCCTACGAGCAGTACTTC
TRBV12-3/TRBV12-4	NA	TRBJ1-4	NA	CASSSLDEKLFF	TGTGCCAGCAGTTCCCTTGATGAAAAACTGTTTTTT
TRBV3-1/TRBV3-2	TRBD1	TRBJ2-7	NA	CASSQSGQGHHEQYF	TGTGCCAGCAGCCAATCCGGACAGGGGCACCACGAGCAGTACTTC
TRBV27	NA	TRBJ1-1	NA	CASSFHRSGALAFF	TGTGCCAGCAGTTTCCATCGATCAGGGGCCCTAGCTTTCTTT
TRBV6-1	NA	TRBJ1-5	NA	CASSEGQRGNQPQHF	TGTGCCAGCAGTGAAGGACAGCGGGGCAATCAGCCCCAGCATTTT
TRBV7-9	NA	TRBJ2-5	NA	CASSPRDYQETQYF	TGTGCCAGCAGCCCTCGGGATTACCAAGAGACCCAGTACTTC
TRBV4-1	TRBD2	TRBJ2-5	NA	CASSPRVAGKQETQYF	TGCGCCAGCAGCCCTCGAGTAGCGGGGAAACAAGAGACCCAGTACTTC
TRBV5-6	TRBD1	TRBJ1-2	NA	CASSLQGASNYGYTF	TGTGCCAGCAGCTTACAGGGGGCCAGTAACTATGGCTACACCTTC
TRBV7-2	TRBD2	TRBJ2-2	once	CASSLRLAGTGELFF	TGTGCCAGCAGCTTAAGGCTAGCGGGAACCGGGGAGCTGTTTTTT
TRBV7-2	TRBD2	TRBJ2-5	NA	CASSWSSGVETQYF	TGTGCCAGCAGCTGGTCTAGCGGGGTAGAGACCCAGTACTTC
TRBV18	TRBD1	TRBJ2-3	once	CASSPLGGQGTDTQYF	TGTGCCAGCTCACCACTCGGGGGACAGGGCACAGATACGCAGTATTTT
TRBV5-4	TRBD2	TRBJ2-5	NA	CASSLNPSGTQETQYF	TGTGCCAGCAGCTTGAATCCTAGCGGTACCCAAGAGACCCAGTACTTC
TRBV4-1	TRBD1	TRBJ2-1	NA	CASSQDIYRTGKRNEQFF	TGCGCCAGCAGCCAAGATATCTACCGGACAGGGAAACGGAATGAGCAGTTCTTC
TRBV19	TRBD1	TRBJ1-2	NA	CASSADRDNLYGYTF	TGTGCCAGTAGTGCCGACAGGGACAATCTTTATGGCTACACCTTC